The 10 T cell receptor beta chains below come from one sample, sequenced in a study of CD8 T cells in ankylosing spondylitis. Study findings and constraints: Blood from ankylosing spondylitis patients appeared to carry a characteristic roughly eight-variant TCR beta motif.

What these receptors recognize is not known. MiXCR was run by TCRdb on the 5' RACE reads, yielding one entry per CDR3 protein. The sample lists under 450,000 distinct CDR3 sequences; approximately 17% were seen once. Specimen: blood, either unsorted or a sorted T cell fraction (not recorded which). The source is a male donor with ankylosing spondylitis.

The CDR3 region has the DNA TGTGCCAGCAGTGAACTCGGCATCGGTGGCTACACCTTC. Translation gives CASSELGIGGYTF. The rearrangement links TRBV6-1 to TRBJ1-2; D is uncertain. Germline loops: CDR1 MNHNS, CDR2 SASEGT. V gave up 2 bases and J gave up 7 bases, with 11 bases separating them. The length of the CDR3 is 13 residues.

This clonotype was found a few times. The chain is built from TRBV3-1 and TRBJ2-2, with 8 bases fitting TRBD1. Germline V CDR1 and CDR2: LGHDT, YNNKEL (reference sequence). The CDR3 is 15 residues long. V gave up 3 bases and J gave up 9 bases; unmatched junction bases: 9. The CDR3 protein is CASSHPDRAGRELFF. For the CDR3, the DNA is TGTGCCAGCAGCCATCCGGACAGGGCGGGCCGGGAGCTGTTTTTT.

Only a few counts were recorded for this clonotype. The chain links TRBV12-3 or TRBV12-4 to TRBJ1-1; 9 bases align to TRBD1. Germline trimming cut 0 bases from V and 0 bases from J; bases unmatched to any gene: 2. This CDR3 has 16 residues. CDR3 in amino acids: CASSLAGTGLNTEAFF. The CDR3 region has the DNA TGTGCCAGCAGTTTAGCCGGGACAGGGTTGAACACTGAAGCTTTCTTT.

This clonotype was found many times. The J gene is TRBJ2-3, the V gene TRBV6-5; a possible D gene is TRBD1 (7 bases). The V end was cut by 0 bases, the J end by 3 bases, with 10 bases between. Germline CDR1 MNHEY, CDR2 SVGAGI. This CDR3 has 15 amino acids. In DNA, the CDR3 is TGTGCCAGCAGTTACTCCCCAGGGGGGACAGATACGCAGTATTTT. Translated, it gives CASSYSPGGTDTQYF.

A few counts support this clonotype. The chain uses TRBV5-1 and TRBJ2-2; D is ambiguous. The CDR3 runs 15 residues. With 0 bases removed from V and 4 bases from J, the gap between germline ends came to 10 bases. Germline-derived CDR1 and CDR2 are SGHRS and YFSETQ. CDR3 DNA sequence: TGCGCCAGCAGCTTGGTGACCAGCATCACCGGGGAGCTGTTTTTT. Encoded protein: CASSLVTSITGELFF.

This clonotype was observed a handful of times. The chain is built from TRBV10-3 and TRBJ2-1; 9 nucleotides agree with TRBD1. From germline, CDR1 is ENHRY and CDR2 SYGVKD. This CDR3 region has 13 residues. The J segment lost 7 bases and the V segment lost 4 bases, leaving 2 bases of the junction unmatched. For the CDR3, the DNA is TGTGCCATCAGTGGGACAGGGGTAAATGAGCAGTTCTTC. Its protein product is CAISGTGVNEQFF.

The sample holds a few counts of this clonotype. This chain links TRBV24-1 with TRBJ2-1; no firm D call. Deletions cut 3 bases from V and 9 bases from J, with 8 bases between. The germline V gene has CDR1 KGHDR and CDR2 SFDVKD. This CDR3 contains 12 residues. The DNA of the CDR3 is TGTGCCACCAGTGATCCAGGCCGTGAGCAGTTCTTC. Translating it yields CATSDPGREQFF.

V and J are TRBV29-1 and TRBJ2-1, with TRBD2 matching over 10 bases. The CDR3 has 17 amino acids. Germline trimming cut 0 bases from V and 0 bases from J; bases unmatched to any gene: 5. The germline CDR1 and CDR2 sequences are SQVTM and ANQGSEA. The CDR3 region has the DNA TGCAGCGTTGAAGATCGGTCTAGCGGGAGCTCCTACAATGAGCAGTTCTTC. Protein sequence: CSVEDRSSGSSYNEQFF.

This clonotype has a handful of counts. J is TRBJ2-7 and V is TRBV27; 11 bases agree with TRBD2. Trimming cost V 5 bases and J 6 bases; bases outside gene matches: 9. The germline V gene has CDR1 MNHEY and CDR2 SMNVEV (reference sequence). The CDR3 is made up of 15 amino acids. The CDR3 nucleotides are TGTGCCAGCAGTCTCAGACTAGCGGGGCCGCGCGAGCAGTACTTC. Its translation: CASSLRLAGPREQYF.

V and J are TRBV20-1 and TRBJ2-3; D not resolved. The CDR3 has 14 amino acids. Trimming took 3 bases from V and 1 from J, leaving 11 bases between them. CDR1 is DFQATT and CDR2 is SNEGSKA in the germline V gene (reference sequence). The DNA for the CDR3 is TGCAGTGCTAGGTTTGGTGGGGGCACAGATACGCAGTATTTT. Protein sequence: CSARFGGGTDTQYF.